This TCR beta chain comes out of a study of CD8+ T cells in alopecia areata (dated by TCRdb to the late 2010s). Notes on the research overall: The treated patients took part in an open-label pilot trial in which moderate-to-severe alopecia areata was treated with oral tofacitinib at 5 to 10 mg twice daily. Patients stayed on tofacitinib for 6 to 18 months and then had 6 months of follow-up off drug so that delayed response and recurrence could be assessed. To study T cell clonal expansion in alopecia areata, the researchers applied high-throughput TCRbeta sequencing to both the C3H/HeJ mouse model and human patients. Scalp tissue and sorted CD4+ and CD8+ peripheral blood T cells from patchy and totalis/universalis alopecia areata patients and from healthy controls were covered by human TCRbeta sequencing. Biopsies were taken from tofacitinib-treated patients at baseline and at 4 and 24 weeks of treatment, and a later scalp biopsy was taken in several of the tofacitinib-treated patients. Scalp clonality was compared among normal scalp (n=4), patchy alopecia areata scalp (n=8), and alopecia totalis/universalis scalp (n=8). The RNA source kit depended on sample type: the PAXgene miRNA kit for fixed scalp, the miRNeasy kit for PBMCs, and the RNeasy kit for mouse skin. TCRbeta CDR3 regions were amplified by immunoSEQ multiplex PCR using 35 Vbeta forward and 13 Jbeta reverse primers. What the study reported, not specific to this receptor: Unlike mouse skin, which is dominated by gammadelta T cells, normal human skin has resident alphabeta T cells that are also sequenced, and this complicates analysis of the scalp TCR repertoire. Compared with normal scalp, lesional scalp, particularly in alopecia totalis/universalis, had higher clonality and more expanded CD8+ clones, which suggests antigenic drive. Shared TCR sequences between patients were less evident than in mice, which may be partly attributable to HLA diversity in the patient population.

Points on this clone: Which antigen it targets is not known. Qualities for individual bases were not recorded, and no much larger clone is one base off.

The time point label, read with the paper, signifies: baseline before oral tofacitinib. Peripheral blood and lesional scalp punch biopsies were obtained from patients with alopecia areata. PBMCs were isolated by density centrifugation and stained for CD3, CD4 and CD8, and CD4+ and CD8+ T cells were sorted on a FACSAria. Based on the germline V gene, the CDR1 and CDR2 sequences are SGHRS and YFSETQ. Deletion took 2 bases off V and 4 bases off J, with a span of 6 bases between the germline ends. From its cysteine to its phenylalanine, the CDR3 spans 12 amino acids. The sequence is cut down to CDR3 DNA, 36 bases in frame from base 1. Libraries were prepared through the immunoSEQ multiplex PCR assay. RNA was extracted from all samples and reverse transcribed into cDNA as template for TCR sequencing. First-strand cDNA was synthesized using SuperScript III with a 2:1 mix of oligo-dT and random hexamers. A synthetic immune receptor repertoire was used to assess amplification bias, and residual bias was removed computationally. As for the original processing: Raw reads were preprocessed for error removal, and CDR3 was defined according to IMGT conventions as running from the conserved cysteine to phenylalanine. Clonality was computed as 1 minus the Shannon entropy, with the entropy normalized by log2 of the number of productive unique TCRs. Whether each scalp clone was CD4 or CD8 was inferred by checking scalp TCRbeta sequences against the CD4 and CD8 repertoires from sorted blood. As stored in TCRdb, this immuneACCESS dataset retains in-frame rearrangements with V and J assigned. A fraction of the clones does not appear; measured against another copy, unresolved V genes explain less than half of the discrepancy, and the remainder lacks a known reason. The DNA gave D and trimming, while V, J and clone size come from that table. This sample lists roughly 150,000 clones; less than 65% were detected once. Around 19% of the sample goes to the ten largest clones.

This specimen was CD8+ T cells sorted from blood, taken at week 0. The clonotype comes from a human donor with alopecia areata. The V and J genes are TRBV5-1 and TRBJ1-1, with the D segment identity uncertain. The CDR3 is CASSLLSTEAFF. The DNA reads TGCGCCAGCAGCTTACTGAGCACTGAAGCTTTCTTT.